This is a list of T cell receptor beta chains from one sample in a study of blood T cells in healthy people across ages. TCRdb fed the 5' RACE reads into MiXCR, producing one record per CDR3 protein. Among around 780,000 distinct CDR3 sequences listed, 25% to 30% were seen once. The sample was also reused in another study, on T cells of mothers and their children.

Input material: blood. These receptors all come from a boy aged 5-17 years in good health. CDR3s include the opening cysteine and the closing phenylalanine or tryptophan. D genes are given only for firm matches. The size field is filled for only some rows; it gives once, few, many or a size class.

V	size	J	D	CDR3	DNA
TRBV18	few	TRBJ2-7	.	CASSPPGATDRTYEQYF	TGTGCCAGCTCACCACCAGGGGCGACAGATCGAACCTACGAGCAGTACTTC
TRBV25-1	.	TRBJ2-1	TRBD1	CASSGQGSDEQFF	TGTGCCAGCAGCGGACAGGGGAGCGATGAGCAGTTCTTC
TRBV20-1	few	TRBJ2-5	.	CSARRGPGETQYF	TGCAGTGCTAGACGGGGGCCGGGAGAGACCCAGTACTTC
TRBV24-1	.	TRBJ2-1	TRBD1	CATSDSGRGQGHEQFF	TGTGCCACCAGTGATTCGGGACGTGGACAGGGCCATGAGCAGTTCTTC
TRBV20-1	.	TRBJ2-5	TRBD2	CSARHGGGSETQYF	TGCAGTGCTAGACACGGCGGGGGTTCAGAGACCCAGTACTTC
TRBV27	few	TRBJ1-2	TRBD1	CASSMRQGPSGYTF	TGTGCCAGCAGTATGAGACAGGGGCCTAGTGGCTACACCTTC
TRBV7-3	few	TRBJ2-7	.	CASTNGRDAYEQYF	TGTGCCAGCACGAACGGCAGGGACGCCTACGAGCAGTACTTC
TRBV13	.	TRBJ2-7	.	CASSSRLYGQYF	TGTGCCAGCAGCTCGCGTCTCTACGGGCAGTACTTC
TRBV19	few	TRBJ1-1	.	CASSILGTANTEAFF	TGTGCCAGTAGTATACTCGGGACGGCGAACACTGAAGCTTTCTTT
TRBV29-1	.	TRBJ1-2	.	CSVDSARNYGYTF	TGCAGCGTTGATTCGGCTCGTAACTATGGCTACACCTTC
TRBV4-1	.	TRBJ2-1	TRBD1	CASSLPGQYNEQFF	TGCGCCAGCAGCCTACCGGGACAGTACAATGAGCAGTTCTTC
TRBV27	.	TRBJ2-1	.	CASSLLGSRQFF	TGTGCCAGCAGTTTACTCGGGTCCCGGCAGTTCTTC
TRBV6-1	.	TRBJ2-1	.	CASSGGPFSYNEQFF	TGTGCCAGCAGTGGAGGGCCTTTCTCCTACAATGAGCAGTTCTTC
TRBV20-1	few	TRBJ1-2	.	CSAIGGGYTF	TGCAGTGCTATCGGGGGTGGCTACACCTTC
TRBV7-9	few	TRBJ1-4	.	CASSSTGTGNEKLFF	TGTGCCAGCAGCTCGACCGGGACGGGGAATGAAAAACTGTTTTTT
TRBV3-1	.	TRBJ2-1	.	CASSQELTDYNEQFF	TGTGCCAGCAGCCAAGAATTGACAGATTACAATGAGCAGTTCTTC
TRBV10-1	.	TRBJ2-5	TRBD2	CASRVMGLAGQETQYF	TGCGCCAGCAGAGTGATGGGACTAGCGGGACAAGAGACCCAGTACTTC
TRBV18	.	TRBJ2-5	.	CASSPSPEETQYF	TGTGCCAGCTCACCATCCCCTGAAGAGACCCAGTACTTC
TRBV12-3/TRBV12-4	few	TRBJ1-2	.	CASSLTGAAGGYTF	TGTGCCAGCAGCCTCACGGGGGCGGCGGGTGGCTACACCTTC
TRBV27	.	TRBJ1-1	TRBD1	CASSSGTGSTEAFF	TGTGCCAGCAGTTCCGGGACAGGGAGCACTGAAGCTTTCTTT
TRBV19	.	TRBJ1-2	TRBD1	CASSPGLRQGIGGYTF	TGTGCCAGTAGTCCCGGATTGAGACAGGGGATCGGTGGCTACACCTTC
TRBV27	few	TRBJ1-1	.	CVSSRLRRRDTEAFF	TGTGTCAGCAGCCGCCTTAGGAGGAGGGACACTGAAGCTTTCTTT
TRBV5-1	.	TRBJ2-1	TRBD2	CASSSLKRGGNEQFF	TGCGCCAGCAGCTCCCTGAAGCGGGGGGGAAATGAGCAGTTCTTC
TRBV6-2/TRBV6-3	.	TRBJ2-2	.	CASSYALFYTGELFF	TGTGCCAGCAGTTACGCCCTCTTTTACACCGGGGAGCTGTTTTTT
TRBV2	.	TRBJ2-2	.	CASSVFGPNTGALFF	TGTGCCAGCAGTGTTTTTGGTCCAAACACCGGGGCGCTGTTTTTT
TRBV29-1	few	TRBJ1-1	.	CSVVSSANTEAFF	TGCAGCGTTGTGTCCTCTGCCAACACTGAAGCTTTCTTT
TRBV5-1	.	TRBJ2-5	.	CASSLAGLFGTQYF	TGCGCCAGCAGCTTGGCCGGACTATTCGGGACCCAGTACTTC
TRBV24-1	.	TRBJ2-6	TRBD1	CATSPGGAGSGANVLTF	TGTGCCACCAGCCCAGGGGGCGCGGGCTCTGGGGCCAACGTCCTGACTTTC
TRBV20-1	few	TRBJ1-6	TRBD1	CSAPRGNNSPLHF	TGCAGTGCTCCCAGGGGGAATAATTCACCCCTCCACTTT
TRBV10-3	.	TRBJ2-2	.	CVISEQQFANTGELFF	TGTGTCATCAGTGAGCAACAATTCGCGAACACCGGGGAGCTGTTTTTT
TRBV7-6	.	TRBJ2-1	TRBD2	CASSFSGGWFNEQFF	TGTGCCAGCAGCTTTAGCGGGGGGTGGTTCAATGAGCAGTTCTTC
TRBV2	few	TRBJ1-5	.	CANRRDRTLPQHF	TGTGCCAACAGACGGGACCGGACCCTACCCCAGCATTTT
TRBV3-1	.	TRBJ2-5	TRBD2	CASSLPGGPETQYF	TGTGCCAGCAGCCTTCCGGGGGGGCCAGAGACCCAGTACTTC
TRBV4-2	.	TRBJ2-3	.	CASSLSPSGGTDTQYF	TGTGCCAGCAGCCTTTCTCCTTCTGGGGGCACAGATACGCAGTATTTT
TRBV14	few	TRBJ2-7	TRBD1	CASSGTEIYEQYF	TGTGCCAGCAGCGGGACAGAAATCTACGAGCAGTACTTC
TRBV7-9	few	TRBJ1-4	.	CASSRTALNEKLFF	TGTGCCAGCAGCCGGACAGCTCTTAATGAAAAACTGTTTTTT
TRBV7-3	few	TRBJ2-2	.	CASSLAGAGKLFF	TGTGCCAGCAGCTTAGCGGGGGCCGGGAAGCTGTTTTTT
TRBV5-1	few	TRBJ2-6	TRBD1	CASSLGSPGGRVVGANVLTF	TGCGCCAGCAGCTTGGGATCTCCAGGGGGCCGAGTTGTGGGGGCCAACGTCCTGACTTTC
TRBV6-1	.	TRBJ2-1	.	CASSEFYNEQFF	TGTGCCAGCAGTGAATTCTACAATGAGCAGTTCTTC
TRBV15	.	TRBJ1-4	TRBD1	CATSRQGATNEKLFF	TGTGCCACCAGTAGACAGGGGGCAACTAATGAAAAACTGTTTTTT
TRBV5-1	.	TRBJ2-5	TRBD2	CASNSVGGQETQYF	TGCGCCAGCAACTCCGTGGGGGGGCAAGAGACCCAGTACTTC